This TCR beta chain appears in the sequencing data of a study of cytomegalovirus exposure and HLA in healthy donors. General study results and limits: Excluded were some V segments that proved indistinguishable, including TRBV6-2 and TRBV6-3. Later, an analysis found that common viral pathogens appeared to be linked with several of the most significant clusters.

It was with 60 Vbeta and 13 Jbeta primers that the PCR ran. Generated by immunoSEQ multiplex PCR, the TCRdb table keeps only in-frame clones and is missing some. This sample has 110,000 to 150,000 clones; about two thirds occur once, and the top ten carry around 4%. Details on this clone: The antigen remains undetermined.

Looked up from germline, CDR1 is SGHTA and CDR2 is FQGTGA. The CDR3 totals 15 residues. With V trimmed by 5 bases and J by 7 bases, 7 bases remained unmatched. This rearrangement joins TRBV7-3 to TRBJ1-4; 10 bases are a match to TRBD1. This TCR derives from a man aged 55-75 years in good health and CMV-seronegative. Sequencing input: PBMCs. This chain's CDR3 is CASSLGTGEGEKLFF. CDR3 DNA: TGTGCCAGCAGCCTCGGGACAGGGGAGGGTGAAAAACTGTTTTTT.